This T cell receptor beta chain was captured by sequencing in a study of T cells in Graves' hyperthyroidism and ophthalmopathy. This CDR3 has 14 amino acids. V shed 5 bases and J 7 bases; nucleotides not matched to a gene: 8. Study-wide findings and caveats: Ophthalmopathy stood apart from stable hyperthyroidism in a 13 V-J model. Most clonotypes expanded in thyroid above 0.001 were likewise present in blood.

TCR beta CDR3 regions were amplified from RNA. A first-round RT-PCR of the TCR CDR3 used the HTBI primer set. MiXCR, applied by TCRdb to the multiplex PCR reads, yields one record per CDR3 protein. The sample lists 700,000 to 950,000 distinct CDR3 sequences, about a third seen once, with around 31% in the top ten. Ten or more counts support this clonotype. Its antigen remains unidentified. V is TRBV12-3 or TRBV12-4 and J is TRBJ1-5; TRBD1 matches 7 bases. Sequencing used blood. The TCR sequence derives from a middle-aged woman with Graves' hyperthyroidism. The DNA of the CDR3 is TGTGCCAGCAGTACCAGGGGGGGGCAACAGCCCCAGCATTTT. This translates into CASSTRGGQQPQHF.